A selection of T cell receptor beta chains follows, all from one sample in a study of T cells after yellow fever vaccination. One entry per CDR3 protein, called by TCRdb with MiXCR from the 5' RACE reads. The sample carries 200,000 to 300,000 distinct CDR3 sequences, 6.9% recorded once. This specimen consisted of CD4+ T cells sorted from PBMCs, obtained 15 days after the yellow fever booster vaccination. These receptors all stem from a man younger than 40 who received the YFV17D yellow fever vaccine. CDR3s include the opening cysteine and the closing phenylalanine or tryptophan. Each record gives: CDR3 protein, CDR3 DNA, clone size, V gene, J gene, D gene. A D gene is named only where the DNA matches it firmly. Rows may omit the clone size; those that give it use once, few, many or a size class.

CDR3: CASSQDPTGVTQYF
DNA: TGCGCCAGCAGCCAAGATCCGACAGGGGTTACGCAGTACTTC
size: NA
V: TRBV4-3
J: TRBJ2-7
D: TRBD1

CDR3: CATSPPSGVEQFF
DNA: TGTGCCACCAGTCCCCCCAGCGGGGTTGAGCAGTTCTTC
size: few
V: TRBV24-1
J: TRBJ2-1
D: TRBD2

CDR3: CASSLVPHARETEAFF
DNA: TGTGCCAGCAGCTTAGTTCCCCACGCGCGGGAGACTGAAGCTTTCTTT
size: NA
V: TRBV7-2
J: TRBJ1-1
D: NA

CDR3: CASSNVSLTSPNPYNEQFF
DNA: TGTGCCAGCAGCAATGTAAGCTTGACTAGCCCGAACCCCTACAATGAGCAGTTCTTC
size: few
V: TRBV21-1
J: TRBJ2-1
D: NA

CDR3: CSAVQTSGRRTDTQYF
DNA: TGCAGTGCGGTTCAGACCAGCGGGAGAAGGACAGATACGCAGTATTTT
size: few
V: TRBV20-1
J: TRBJ2-3
D: TRBD2

CDR3: CASSSWTRGEQYF
DNA: TGTGCCAGCAGTTCCTGGACTAGAGGCGAGCAGTACTTC
size: NA
V: TRBV12-3/TRBV12-4
J: TRBJ2-7
D: TRBD2

CDR3: CSAMDRVNTEAFF
DNA: TGCAGTGCCATGGACAGAGTGAACACTGAAGCTTTCTTT
size: NA
V: TRBV20-1
J: TRBJ1-1
D: NA

CDR3: CASSVGLAGSHYEQYF
DNA: TGTGCCAGCAGTGTAGGACTAGCGGGAAGCCACTACGAGCAGTACTTC
size: many
V: TRBV27
J: TRBJ2-7
D: TRBD2

CDR3: CASCLAILTSGRFASYEQYF
DNA: TGTGCCAGCTGCTTAGCGATATTGACTAGCGGGAGGTTCGCTAGCTACGAGCAGTACTTC
size: NA
V: TRBV7-8
J: TRBJ2-7
D: TRBD2

CDR3: CSARDGGLAESYNEQFF
DNA: TGCAGTGCTAGAGACGGGGGCCTAGCGGAATCCTACAATGAGCAGTTCTTC
size: few
V: TRBV20-1
J: TRBJ2-1
D: NA

CDR3: CASRTQGAPAYSYGYTF
DNA: TGTGCCAGCAGGACACAGGGGGCGCCTGCCTATTCCTATGGCTACACCTTC
size: NA
V: TRBV21-1
J: TRBJ1-2
D: NA

CDR3: CASSVGAGAFIDTQYF
DNA: TGTGCCAGCAGCGTAGGGGCGGGAGCTTTCATCGATACGCAGTATTTT
size: few
V: TRBV9
J: TRBJ2-3
D: TRBD2

CDR3: CASSLQGADTEAFF
DNA: TGTGCCAGCAGCCTACAGGGGGCTGACACTGAAGCTTTCTTT
size: many
V: TRBV7-3
J: TRBJ1-1
D: TRBD1

CDR3: CSVAGTSGILYEQFF
DNA: TGCAGCGTAGCCGGGACTAGCGGGATTTTATATGAGCAGTTCTTC
size: NA
V: TRBV29-1
J: TRBJ2-1
D: TRBD2

CDR3: CSARTGTYEQYF
DNA: TGCAGTGCACGGACAGGAACCTACGAGCAGTACTTC
size: many
V: TRBV20-1
J: TRBJ2-7
D: TRBD1

CDR3: CASTWGSGRETQYF
DNA: TGTGCCAGCACCTGGGGTAGCGGGCGAGAGACCCAGTACTTC
size: few
V: TRBV12-3/TRBV12-4
J: TRBJ2-5
D: TRBD2

CDR3: CASLRDATGELFF
DNA: TGTGCCAGCCTAAGAGACGCCACCGGGGAGCTGTTTTTT
size: many
V: TRBV12-3/TRBV12-4
J: TRBJ2-2
D: NA

CDR3: CASRTDRTWGETQYF
DNA: TGTGCCAGCAGGACAGACAGAACCTGGGGGGAGACCCAGTACTTC
size: many
V: TRBV6-6
J: TRBJ2-5
D: NA

CDR3: CASSFEGPPNTGELFF
DNA: TGCGCCAGCAGCTTTGAGGGCCCTCCGAACACCGGGGAGCTGTTTTTT
size: NA
V: TRBV5-1
J: TRBJ2-2
D: NA

CDR3: CASSQSLGSDEQYF
DNA: TGCGCCAGCAGCCAGAGTTTGGGGTCTGACGAGCAGTACTTC
size: many
V: TRBV4-3
J: TRBJ2-7
D: NA

CDR3: CASGHGSSYNEQFF
DNA: TGTGCTAGTGGTCACGGGAGTTCCTACAATGAGCAGTTCTTC
size: NA
V: TRBV12-5
J: TRBJ2-1
D: NA

CDR3: CNPGTSGSSQYF
DNA: TGCAATCCCGGGACTAGCGGGAGTTCGCAGTATTTT
size: few
V: TRBV20-1
J: TRBJ2-3
D: TRBD2

CDR3: CSVEFGVETQYF
DNA: TGCAGCGTTGAATTTGGGGTCGAGACCCAGTACTTC
size: many
V: TRBV29-1
J: TRBJ2-5
D: NA

CDR3: CSARMGPGMPQHF
DNA: TGCAGTGCTAGGATGGGACCAGGCATGCCCCAGCATTTT
size: many
V: TRBV20-1
J: TRBJ1-5
D: NA

CDR3: CASRIRTSGSGNEQFF
DNA: TGTGCCAGCAGAATAAGGACTAGCGGGAGTGGCAATGAGCAGTTCTTC
size: few
V: TRBV27
J: TRBJ2-1
D: TRBD2

CDR3: CATRHREGPEQYF
DNA: TGTGCCACTCGACACCGGGAGGGCCCCGAGCAGTACTTC
size: few
V: TRBV24-1
J: TRBJ2-7
D: TRBD2

CDR3: CASSLLGENIQYF
DNA: TGCGCCAGCAGCCTTTTAGGGGAAAACATTCAGTACTTC
size: many
V: TRBV5-1
J: TRBJ2-4
D: NA

CDR3: CAARESGYNEQFF
DNA: TGCGCAGCTCGGGAGAGCGGCTACAATGAGCAGTTCTTC
size: many
V: TRBV20-1
J: TRBJ2-1
D: NA

CDR3: CSARVLRVYNEQFF
DNA: TGCAGTGCTAGGGTCCTCCGAGTGTACAATGAGCAGTTCTTC
size: few
V: TRBV20-1
J: TRBJ2-1
D: NA

CDR3: CASSFDRVYGYTF
DNA: TGTGCCAGCAGTTTTGACAGGGTCTATGGCTACACCTTC
size: NA
V: TRBV12-3/TRBV12-4
J: TRBJ1-2
D: TRBD1

CDR3: CASSLYRGGEQFF
DNA: TGCGCCAGCAGCTTGTATAGGGGGGGGGAGCAGTTCTTC
size: few
V: TRBV5-1
J: TRBJ2-1
D: NA

CDR3: CASSINRRASGERSYNEQFF
DNA: TGTGCCAGCAGTATAAACAGGCGAGCTAGCGGGGAACGTTCCTACAATGAGCAGTTCTTC
size: NA
V: TRBV27
J: TRBJ2-1
D: TRBD2

CDR3: CASSSVSGGTGELFF
DNA: TGTGCCAGCAGCTCCGTCTCTGGGGGCACCGGGGAGCTGTTTTTT
size: few
V: TRBV7-2
J: TRBJ2-2
D: NA

CDR3: CASNPLAERSTDTQYF
DNA: TGTGCCAGCAACCCACTAGCAGAAAGGAGCACAGATACGCAGTATTTT
size: NA
V: TRBV6-4
J: TRBJ2-3
D: NA

CDR3: CASSLLRTGMDYNEQFF
DNA: TGCGCCAGCAGTCTTCTCCGGACAGGGATGGACTACAATGAGCAGTTCTTC
size: many
V: TRBV23-1
J: TRBJ2-1
D: TRBD1

CDR3: CASSSGQGITGQYF
DNA: TGTGCCAGCAGCTCCGGACAGGGAATCACCGGGCAGTACTTC
size: few
V: TRBV7-8
J: TRBJ2-7
D: TRBD1

CDR3: CASSGKAGSSYNEQFF
DNA: TGTGCCAGCAGCGGGAAAGCGGGTAGCTCCTACAATGAGCAGTTCTTC
size: many
V: TRBV7-9
J: TRBJ2-1
D: NA

CDR3: CASSPWDSSFNEQYF
DNA: TGTGCCAGCAGCCCTTGGGACTCCTCCTTCAACGAGCAGTACTTC
size: NA
V: TRBV9
J: TRBJ2-7
D: NA

CDR3: CASQYTGELFF
DNA: TGTGCCAGCCAGTACACCGGGGAGCTGTTTTTT
size: NA
V: TRBV6-5
J: TRBJ2-2
D: NA

CDR3: CASSSGGQAETQYF
DNA: TGTGCCAGCAGCTCTGGCGGACAGGCGGAGACCCAGTACTTC
size: NA
V: TRBV7-2
J: TRBJ2-5
D: TRBD1

CDR3: CASSRQNYEQYF
DNA: TGTGCCAGCAGCAGGCAAAACTACGAGCAGTACTTC
size: many
V: TRBV28
J: TRBJ2-7
D: NA

CDR3: CASSLRGGRELSPYEQYF
DNA: TGTGCCAGCAGCCTACGCGGGGGCAGGGAACTTTCTCCCTACGAGCAGTACTTC
size: few
V: TRBV7-2
J: TRBJ2-7
D: NA

CDR3: CSAEGPSSTSEQFF
DNA: TGCAGTGCCGAGGGGCCCTCTTCAACCAGTGAGCAGTTCTTC
size: NA
V: TRBV20-1
J: TRBJ2-1
D: NA

CDR3: CASSLGLAGNIQYF
DNA: TGTGCCAGCAGCTTGGGACTAGCGGGAAACATTCAGTACTTC
size: NA
V: TRBV7-2
J: TRBJ2-4
D: TRBD2

CDR3: CASSLERLAGYNEQFF
DNA: TGCGCCAGCAGCTTGGAAAGGCTAGCGGGATACAATGAGCAGTTCTTC
size: many
V: TRBV5-1
J: TRBJ2-1
D: TRBD2

CDR3: CASSSRLAGGDEQFF
DNA: TGTGCCAGCAGTTCCCGACTAGCGGGAGGCGATGAGCAGTTCTTC
size: many
V: TRBV12-3/TRBV12-4
J: TRBJ2-1
D: TRBD2

CDR3: CASSTTGTRHNEQFF
DNA: TGTGCCAGCAGTACCACCGGGACTAGACACAATGAGCAGTTCTTC
size: NA
V: TRBV28
J: TRBJ2-1
D: TRBD2

CDR3: CASSMAWASNQPQHF
DNA: TGTGCCAGTAGTATGGCGTGGGCAAGCAATCAGCCCCAGCATTTT
size: NA
V: TRBV19
J: TRBJ1-5
D: NA

CDR3: CASSPPDPPRPQHF
DNA: TGTGCCAGCAGTCCCCCGGACCCCCCTCGGCCCCAGCATTTT
size: NA
V: TRBV2
J: TRBJ1-5
D: NA

CDR3: CASSRLGTGGHNEQFF
DNA: TGTGCCAGCAGTCGCCTCGGGACAGGGGGACACAATGAGCAGTTCTTC
size: few
V: TRBV28
J: TRBJ2-1
D: TRBD1

CDR3: CASSKAEYEQYF
DNA: TGTGCCAGCAGCAAAGCCGAGTACGAGCAGTACTTC
size: many
V: TRBV21-1
J: TRBJ2-7
D: NA

CDR3: CASSRQGDLLFF
DNA: TGTGCCAGCAGCCGACAGGGGGATCTGCTGTTTTTT
size: many
V: TRBV3-1
J: TRBJ2-2
D: TRBD1